This is a list of T cell receptor beta chains from one sample in a study of T cell changes during pregnancy in multiple sclerosis. TCRdb's table, derived via immunoSEQ multiplex PCR, lists solely in-frame clones and lacks some. This sample yields some 58,000 clones, of which approximately 96% are seen a single time; roughly 2.4% belongs to the top ten. The starting material was CD8+ T cells from peripheral blood mononuclear cells, obtained after pregnancy. These receptors all come from a female donor with multiple sclerosis, enrolled in a pregnancy study. The CDR3 runs from the conserved cysteine through the conserved F or W. Fields, in order: CDR3 protein, CDR3 DNA, clone size, D gene, J gene, V gene. D genes are given only for firm matches. Not all rows give a size; the values are once, few, many and, for expanded clones, a class.

CDR3aa: CASKKNRDRVTNEQFF
CDR3nt: TGTGCCAGCAAGAAAAACCGGGACAGGGTTACCAATGAGCAGTTCTTC
abundance: NA
d_gene: TRBD1
j_gene: TRBJ2-1
v_gene: TRBV27

CDR3aa: CASSQDHLDTFEQYF
CDR3nt: TGCGCCAGCAGCCAAGATCATTTGGACACCTTCGAGCAGTACTTC
abundance: NA
d_gene: NA
j_gene: TRBJ2-7
v_gene: TRBV4-1

CDR3aa: CASSLAGWKGMNTEAFF
CDR3nt: TGTGCCAGCAGCTTAGCAGGCTGGAAGGGGATGAACACTGAAGCTTTCTTT
abundance: NA
d_gene: NA
j_gene: TRBJ1-1
v_gene: TRBV7-9

CDR3aa: CASSTMTVPGQPQHF
CDR3nt: TGTGCCAGTAGTACGATGACGGTGCCGGGTCAGCCCCAGCATTTT
abundance: NA
d_gene: NA
j_gene: TRBJ1-5
v_gene: TRBV19

CDR3aa: CASSVELAGASSYEQYF
CDR3nt: TGTGCCAGCAGTGTTGAACTAGCGGGAGCGAGCTCCTACGAGCAGTACTTC
abundance: NA
d_gene: TRBD2
j_gene: TRBJ2-7
v_gene: TRBV2

CDR3aa: CASSHRDSYNEQFF
CDR3nt: TGTGCCAGCAGTCACCGGGACTCTTACAATGAGCAGTTCTTC
abundance: NA
d_gene: NA
j_gene: TRBJ2-1
v_gene: TRBV6-5

CDR3aa: CASSQGVPGGGYGYTF
CDR3nt: TGTGCCAGCAGCCAAGGGGTTCCGGGGGGAGGCTATGGCTACACCTTC
abundance: NA
d_gene: NA
j_gene: TRBJ1-2
v_gene: TRBV4-2

CDR3aa: CASRTGTGLYEQYF
CDR3nt: TGTGCCAGCAGAACCGGGACAGGGCTCTACGAGCAGTACTTC
abundance: NA
d_gene: TRBD1
j_gene: TRBJ2-7
v_gene: TRBV2

CDR3aa: CASSQDAGGSSYNEQFF
CDR3nt: TGCGCCAGCAGCCAAGATGCGGGAGGGAGCTCCTACAATGAGCAGTTCTTC
abundance: NA
d_gene: TRBD2
j_gene: TRBJ2-1
v_gene: TRBV4-3

CDR3aa: CASSYSLGQHNYGYTF
CDR3nt: TGTGCCAGCAGTTACTCGCTGGGACAGCATAATTATGGCTACACCTTC
abundance: NA
d_gene: TRBD1
j_gene: TRBJ1-2
v_gene: TRBV6-6

CDR3aa: CASSEVAGTYEQYF
CDR3nt: TGTGCCAGCAGTGAAGTTGCGGGAACCTACGAGCAGTACTTC
abundance: NA
d_gene: NA
j_gene: TRBJ2-7
v_gene: TRBV2

CDR3aa: CATSREDRADYGYTF
CDR3nt: TGTGCCACCAGCAGAGAGGACAGGGCGGACTATGGCTACACCTTC
abundance: NA
d_gene: TRBD1
j_gene: TRBJ1-2
v_gene: TRBV15

CDR3aa: CAWSVGTRYEQYF
CDR3nt: TGTGCCTGGAGTGTGGGGACAAGATACGAGCAGTACTTC
abundance: NA
d_gene: NA
j_gene: TRBJ2-7
v_gene: TRBV30

CDR3aa: CASRPSMFDEQFF
CDR3nt: TGTGCCAGCCGTCCTAGTATGTTCGATGAGCAGTTCTTC
abundance: NA
d_gene: NA
j_gene: TRBJ2-1
v_gene: TRBV6-5

CDR3aa: CASARDNSYEQYF
CDR3nt: TGTGCCAGCGCACGGGACAACTCCTACGAGCAGTACTTC
abundance: NA
d_gene: NA
j_gene: TRBJ2-7
v_gene: TRBV9

CDR3aa: CSVEDPKLAGGIWGEQFF
CDR3nt: TGCAGCGTTGAAGATCCTAAACTAGCGGGAGGGATATGGGGTGAGCAGTTCTTC
abundance: NA
d_gene: TRBD2
j_gene: TRBJ2-1
v_gene: TRBV29-1

CDR3aa: CASSDGDSTGELFF
CDR3nt: TGTGCCAGCAGTGATGGGGACAGCACCGGGGAGCTGTTTTTT
abundance: NA
d_gene: TRBD1
j_gene: TRBJ2-2
v_gene: TRBV25-1

CDR3aa: CASSRGPGNTIYF
CDR3nt: TGTGCCAGTAGCAGGGGACCTGGAAACACCATATATTTT
abundance: NA
d_gene: NA
j_gene: TRBJ1-3
v_gene: TRBV19

CDR3aa: CASSSGTGNEAFF
CDR3nt: TGTGCCAGCAGCTCCGGGACAGGGAATGAAGCTTTCTTT
abundance: NA
d_gene: TRBD1
j_gene: TRBJ1-1
v_gene: TRBV13

CDR3aa: CASSLRSGSGNTIYF
CDR3nt: TGTGCCAGCAGCTTACGGTCCGGTTCTGGAAACACCATATATTTT
abundance: NA
d_gene: NA
j_gene: TRBJ1-3
v_gene: TRBV11-3

CDR3aa: CASSEYRHRHTEAFF
CDR3nt: TGTGCCAGCAGTGAGTACAGACACCGACACACTGAAGCTTTCTTT
abundance: NA
d_gene: NA
j_gene: TRBJ1-1
v_gene: TRBV2

CDR3aa: CANRVTPTNDEQYF
CDR3nt: TGTGCCAACAGGGTTACCCCCACAAACGACGAGCAGTACTTC
abundance: NA
d_gene: NA
j_gene: TRBJ2-7
v_gene: TRBV2

CDR3aa: CASSFPGEIDTQYF
CDR3nt: TGTGCCAGCAGTTTTCCGGGGGAGATAGATACGCAGTATTTT
abundance: NA
d_gene: NA
j_gene: TRBJ2-3
v_gene: TRBV27

CDR3aa: CATSRVRALNQPQHF
CDR3nt: TGTGCCACCAGCAGAGTGAGAGCTCTGAATCAGCCCCAGCATTTT
abundance: NA
d_gene: NA
j_gene: TRBJ1-5
v_gene: TRBV15

CDR3aa: CASSQAFRRPTDTQYF
CDR3nt: TGCGCCAGCAGCCAAGCGTTTCGGAGGCCCACAGATACGCAGTATTTT
abundance: NA
d_gene: NA
j_gene: TRBJ2-3
v_gene: TRBV4-3

CDR3aa: CASSTGFSNQPQHF
CDR3nt: TGTGCCAGCAGTACAGGGTTTAGCAATCAGCCCCAGCATTTT
abundance: few
d_gene: NA
j_gene: TRBJ1-5
v_gene: TRBV27

CDR3aa: CASRSAEVHYEQFF
CDR3nt: TGTGCCAGCAGGTCAGCGGAGGTCCATTATGAGCAGTTCTTC
abundance: NA
d_gene: NA
j_gene: TRBJ2-1
v_gene: TRBV28

CDR3aa: CASSLLGGEQYF
CDR3nt: TGTGCCAGCAGCCTTCTGGGGGGCGAGCAGTACTTC
abundance: NA
d_gene: NA
j_gene: TRBJ2-7
v_gene: TRBV13

CDR3aa: CATSPEGAGMGSGEQYF
CDR3nt: TGTGCCACCAGCCCAGAGGGTGCGGGCATGGGTTCGGGGGAGCAGTACTTC
abundance: NA
d_gene: NA
j_gene: TRBJ2-7
v_gene: TRBV15

CDR3aa: CASSPSEQNTEAFF
CDR3nt: TGTGCCAGTAGTCCCTCTGAGCAGAACACTGAAGCTTTCTTT
abundance: NA
d_gene: NA
j_gene: TRBJ1-1
v_gene: TRBV19

CDR3aa: CASSFSSAETTYEQYF
CDR3nt: TGTGCCAGCAGTTTTTCTTCAGCGGAGACCACCTACGAGCAGTACTTC
abundance: NA
d_gene: NA
j_gene: TRBJ2-7
v_gene: TRBV6-5

CDR3aa: CASRSGDYGEQYF
CDR3nt: TGTGCCAGCAGAAGCGGGGACTACGGGGAGCAGTACTTC
abundance: once
d_gene: TRBD2
j_gene: TRBJ2-7
v_gene: TRBV7-9

CDR3aa: CASSDRGSGTQYF
CDR3nt: TGTGCCAGCAGTGATCGAGGAAGCGGTACGCAGTATTTT
abundance: once
d_gene: NA
j_gene: TRBJ2-3
v_gene: TRBV6-1

CDR3aa: CASSTSGWGNEQFF
CDR3nt: TGTGCCAGTAGCACTAGCGGGTGGGGCAATGAGCAGTTCTTC
abundance: NA
d_gene: TRBD2
j_gene: TRBJ2-1
v_gene: TRBV19

CDR3aa: CASSRQPPDSNYEQYF
CDR3nt: TGTGCCAGCAGCCGACAACCCCCAGACAGCAACTACGAGCAGTACTTC
abundance: NA
d_gene: NA
j_gene: TRBJ2-7
v_gene: TRBV7-9

CDR3aa: CASSRTGGYEQYF
CDR3nt: TGTGCCAGCAGCCGAACAGGGGGGTACGAGCAGTACTTC
abundance: NA
d_gene: TRBD1
j_gene: TRBJ2-7
v_gene: TRBV7-2

CDR3aa: CASSQDPSGYNEQFF
CDR3nt: TGCGCCAGCAGCCAAGATCCTAGCGGTTACAATGAGCAGTTCTTC
abundance: NA
d_gene: TRBD2
j_gene: TRBJ2-1
v_gene: TRBV4-3

CDR3aa: CASSEGWGRASEQYF
CDR3nt: TGTGCCAGCAGTGAAGGTTGGGGGAGGGCCTCCGAGCAGTACTTC
abundance: NA
d_gene: TRBD2
j_gene: TRBJ2-7
v_gene: TRBV6-1

CDR3aa: CALTEKDTIYF
CDR3nt: TGTGCCTTGACAGAGAAAGACACCATATATTTT
abundance: NA
d_gene: NA
j_gene: TRBJ1-3
v_gene: TRBV30

CDR3aa: CASSFWGLNTGELFF
CDR3nt: TGTGCCAGCAGTTTCTGGGGACTAAACACCGGGGAGCTGTTTTTT
abundance: NA
d_gene: TRBD2
j_gene: TRBJ2-2
v_gene: TRBV27